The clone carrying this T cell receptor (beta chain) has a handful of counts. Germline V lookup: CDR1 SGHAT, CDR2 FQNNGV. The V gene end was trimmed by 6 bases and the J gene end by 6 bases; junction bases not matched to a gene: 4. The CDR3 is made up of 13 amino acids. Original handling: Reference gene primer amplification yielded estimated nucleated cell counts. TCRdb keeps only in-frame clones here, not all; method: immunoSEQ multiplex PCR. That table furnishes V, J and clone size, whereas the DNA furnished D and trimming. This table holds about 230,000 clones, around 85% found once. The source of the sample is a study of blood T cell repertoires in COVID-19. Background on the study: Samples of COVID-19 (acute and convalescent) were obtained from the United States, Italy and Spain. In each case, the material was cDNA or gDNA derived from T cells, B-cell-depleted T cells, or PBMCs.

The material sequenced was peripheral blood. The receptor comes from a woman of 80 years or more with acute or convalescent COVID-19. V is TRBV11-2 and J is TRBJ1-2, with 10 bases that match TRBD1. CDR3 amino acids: CASSPGTGDGYTF. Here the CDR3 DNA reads TGTGCCAGCAGTCCCGGGACAGGGGATGGCTACACCTTC.